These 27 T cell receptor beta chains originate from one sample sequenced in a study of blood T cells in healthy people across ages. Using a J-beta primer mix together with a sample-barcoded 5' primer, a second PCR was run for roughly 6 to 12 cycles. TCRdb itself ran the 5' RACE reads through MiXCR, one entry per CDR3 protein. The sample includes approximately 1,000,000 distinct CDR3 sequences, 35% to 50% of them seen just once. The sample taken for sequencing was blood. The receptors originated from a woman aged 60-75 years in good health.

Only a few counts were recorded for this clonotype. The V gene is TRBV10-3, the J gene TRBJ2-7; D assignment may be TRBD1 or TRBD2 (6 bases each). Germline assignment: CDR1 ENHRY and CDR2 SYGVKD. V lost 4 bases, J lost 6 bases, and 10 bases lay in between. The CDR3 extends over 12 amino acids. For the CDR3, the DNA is TGTGCCATCAGTGGACGGGGGCTCGAGCAGTACTTC. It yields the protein CAISGRGLEQYF.

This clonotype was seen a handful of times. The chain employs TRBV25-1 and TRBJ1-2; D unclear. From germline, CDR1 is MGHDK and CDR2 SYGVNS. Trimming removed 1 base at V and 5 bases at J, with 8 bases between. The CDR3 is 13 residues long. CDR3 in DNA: TGTGCCAGCAGTGAATTGGCTTATTATGGCTACACCTTC. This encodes CASSELAYYGYTF.

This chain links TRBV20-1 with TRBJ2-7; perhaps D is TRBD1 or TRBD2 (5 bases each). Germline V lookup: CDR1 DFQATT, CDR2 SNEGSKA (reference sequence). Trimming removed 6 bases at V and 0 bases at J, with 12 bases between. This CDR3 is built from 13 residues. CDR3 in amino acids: CSASRDVSYEQYF. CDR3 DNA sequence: TGCAGTGCCAGCCGGGACGTCTCCTACGAGCAGTACTTC.

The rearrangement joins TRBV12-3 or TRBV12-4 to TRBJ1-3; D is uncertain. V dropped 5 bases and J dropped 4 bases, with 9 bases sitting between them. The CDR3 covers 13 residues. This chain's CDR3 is CASSTTTGNTIYF. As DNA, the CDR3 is TGTGCCAGCAGTACCACGACAGGAAACACCATATATTTT.

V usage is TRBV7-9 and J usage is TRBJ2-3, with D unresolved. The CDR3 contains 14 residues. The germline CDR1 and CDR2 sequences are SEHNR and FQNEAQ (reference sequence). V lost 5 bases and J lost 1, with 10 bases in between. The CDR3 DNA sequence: TGTGCCAGCAGCCCCTGGGTGGGCACAGATACGCAGTATTTT. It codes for CASSPWVGTDTQYF.

The CDR3 reads CASSRGTSGRQETQYF. The CDR3 nucleotides are TGCGCCAGCAGCAGAGGGACTAGCGGGCGCCAAGAGACCCAGTACTTC. This chain connects TRBV5-1 to TRBJ2-5; TRBD2 agrees at 12 bases. J was trimmed by 1 base and V by 4 bases; bases with no gene match: 5. The CDR3 has 16 residues. CDR1 and CDR2 (germline): SGHRS, YFSETQ.

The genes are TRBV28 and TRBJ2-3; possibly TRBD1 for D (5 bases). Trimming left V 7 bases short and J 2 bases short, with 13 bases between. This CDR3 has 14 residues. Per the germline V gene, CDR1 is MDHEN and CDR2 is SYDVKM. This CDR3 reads CASTLVGDTDTQYF. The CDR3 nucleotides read TGTGCCAGCACCCTAGTAGGGGACACAGATACGCAGTATTTT.

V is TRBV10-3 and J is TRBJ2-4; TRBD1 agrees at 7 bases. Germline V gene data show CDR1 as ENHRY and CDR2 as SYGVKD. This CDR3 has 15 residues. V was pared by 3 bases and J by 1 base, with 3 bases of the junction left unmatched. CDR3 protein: CAISDTGVAKNIQYF. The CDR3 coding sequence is TGTGCCATCAGTGACACAGGGGTTGCCAAAAACATTCAGTACTTC.

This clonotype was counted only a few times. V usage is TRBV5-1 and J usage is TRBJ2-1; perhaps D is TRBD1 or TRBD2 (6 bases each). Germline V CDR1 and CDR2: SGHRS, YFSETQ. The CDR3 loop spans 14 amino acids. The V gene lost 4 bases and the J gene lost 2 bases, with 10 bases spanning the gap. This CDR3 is CASSAGQTYNEQFF. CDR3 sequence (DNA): TGCGCCAGCAGCGCGGGACAAACCTACAATGAGCAGTTCTTC.

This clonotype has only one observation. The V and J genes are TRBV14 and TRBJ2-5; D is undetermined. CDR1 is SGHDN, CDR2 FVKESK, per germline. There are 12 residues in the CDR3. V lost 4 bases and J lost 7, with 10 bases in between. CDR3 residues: CASSPGGWTQYF. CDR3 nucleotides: TGTGCCAGCAGCCCCGGCGGATGGACCCAGTACTTC.

The CDR3 bases are TGTGCCAGCATGTCAGGGATTTATTCACCCCTCCACTTT. Its protein product is CASMSGIYSPLHF. V usage is TRBV6-5 and J usage is TRBJ1-6, with D possibly matching TRBD1 (5 bases). This CDR3 is 13 amino acids long. V dropped 7 bases and J dropped 8 bases, with 12 bases sitting between them. Germline V gene sequence: CDR1 MNHEY, CDR2 SVGAGI.

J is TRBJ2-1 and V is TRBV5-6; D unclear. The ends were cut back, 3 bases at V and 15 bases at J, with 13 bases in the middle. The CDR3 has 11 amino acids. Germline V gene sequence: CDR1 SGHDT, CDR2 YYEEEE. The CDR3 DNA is TGTGCCAGCAGCTCGAACTCCCCGGCGTTCTTC. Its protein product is CASSSNSPAFF.

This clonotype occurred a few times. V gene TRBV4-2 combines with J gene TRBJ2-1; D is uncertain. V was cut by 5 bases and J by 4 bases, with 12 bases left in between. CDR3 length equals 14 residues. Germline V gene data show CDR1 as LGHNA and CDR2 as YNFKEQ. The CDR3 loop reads CASSSTPGYNEQFF. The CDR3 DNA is TGTGCCAGCAGCTCAACCCCTGGGTACAATGAGCAGTTCTTC.

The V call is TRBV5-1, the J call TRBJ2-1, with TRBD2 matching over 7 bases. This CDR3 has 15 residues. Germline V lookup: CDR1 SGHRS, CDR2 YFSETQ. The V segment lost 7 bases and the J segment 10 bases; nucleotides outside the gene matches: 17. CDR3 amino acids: CASRRTGGSRHEQFF. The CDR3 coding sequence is TGCGCCAGCCGAAGAACGGGAGGATCTAGGCACGAGCAGTTCTTC. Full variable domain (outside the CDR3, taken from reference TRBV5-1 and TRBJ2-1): KAGVTQTPRYLIKTRGQQVTLSCSPISGHRSVSWYQQTPGQGLQFLFEYFSETQRNKGNFPGRFSGRQFSNSRSEMNVSTLELGDSALYLCASRRTGGSRHEQFFGPGTRLTVL.

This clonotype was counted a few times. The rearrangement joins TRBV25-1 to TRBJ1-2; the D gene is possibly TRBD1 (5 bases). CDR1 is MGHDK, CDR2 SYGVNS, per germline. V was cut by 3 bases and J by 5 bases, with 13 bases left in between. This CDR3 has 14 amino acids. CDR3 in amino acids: CASSESSRAYGYTF. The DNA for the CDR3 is TGTGCCAGCAGTGAGTCATCCAGGGCGTATGGCTACACCTTC.

CDR3 bases: TGTGCCAGCAGCCCAGGGGATGCACTGTTTTTT. As protein: CASSPGDALFF. This chain links TRBV7-9 with TRBJ1-4; D is possibly TRBD1 (6 bases). This CDR3 spans 11 amino acids. Trimming pared 5 bases from V and 13 bases from J, leaving 11 bases between. Germline V lookup: CDR1 SEHNR, CDR2 FQNEAQ (reference sequence).

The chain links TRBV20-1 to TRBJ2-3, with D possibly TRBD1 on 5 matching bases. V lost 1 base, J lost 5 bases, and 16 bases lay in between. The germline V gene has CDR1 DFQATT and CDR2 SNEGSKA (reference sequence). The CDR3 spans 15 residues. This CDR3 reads CSARGWEGAGDTQYF. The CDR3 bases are TGCAGTGCTAGAGGGTGGGAAGGGGCAGGAGATACGCAGTATTTT.

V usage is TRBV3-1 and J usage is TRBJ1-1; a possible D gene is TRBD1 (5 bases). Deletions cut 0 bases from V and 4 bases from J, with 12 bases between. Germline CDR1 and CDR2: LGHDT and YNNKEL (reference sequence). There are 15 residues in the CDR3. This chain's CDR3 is CASSQEAGGGTEAFF. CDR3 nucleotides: TGTGCCAGCAGCCAAGAGGCGGGGGGAGGCACTGAAGCTTTCTTT.

CDR3 region: CASRLSSGQGLLLNDSNQPQHF. DNA for the CDR3: TGTGCCAGCAGACTCTCATCCGGACAGGGACTATTACTCAACGATAGCAATCAGCCCCAGCATTTT. The chain employs TRBV6-2 or TRBV6-3 and TRBJ1-5; 8 bases align to TRBD1. CDR3 size: 22 residues. After removal of 6 bases from V and 0 bases from J, the junction contained 25 bases not matched to a gene. From germline, CDR1 is MNHEY and CDR2 SVGEGT.

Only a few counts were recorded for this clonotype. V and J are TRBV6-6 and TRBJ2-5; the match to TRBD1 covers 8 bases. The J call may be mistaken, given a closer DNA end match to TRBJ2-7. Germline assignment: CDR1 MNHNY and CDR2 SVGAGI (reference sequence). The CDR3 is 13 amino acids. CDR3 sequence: CASSETGVYEQYF. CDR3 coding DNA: TGTGCCAGTTCGGAGACAGGGGTCTACGAGCAGTACTTC.

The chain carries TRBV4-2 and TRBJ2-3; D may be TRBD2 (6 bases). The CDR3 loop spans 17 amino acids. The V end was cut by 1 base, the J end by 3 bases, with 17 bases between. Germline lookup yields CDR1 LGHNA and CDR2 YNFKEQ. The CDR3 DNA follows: TGTGCCAGCAGCCAAGGGTTCCTGGGACTGGGGACAGATACGCAGTATTTT. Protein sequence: CASSQGFLGLGTDTQYF.

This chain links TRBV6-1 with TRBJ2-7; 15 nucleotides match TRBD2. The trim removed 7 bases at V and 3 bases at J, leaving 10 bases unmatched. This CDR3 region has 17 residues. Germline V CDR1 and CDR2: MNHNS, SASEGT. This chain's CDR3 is CASTTPGLAGGFYEQYF. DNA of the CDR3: TGTGCCAGCACTACCCCGGGACTAGCGGGAGGATTCTACGAGCAGTACTTC.

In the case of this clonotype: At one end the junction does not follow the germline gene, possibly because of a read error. The CDR3 sequence: CAISDSFFGAGGITYGQYF. The CDR3 coding sequence is TGTGCCATCAGTGACTCCTTTTTCGGAGCGGGAGGTATCACCTACGGGCAGTACTTC. The V and J genes are TRBV10-3 and TRBJ2-7, with 9 bases matching TRBD2. CDR1 ENHRY and CDR2 SYGVKD come from the germline V gene. The CDR3 is 19 amino acids.

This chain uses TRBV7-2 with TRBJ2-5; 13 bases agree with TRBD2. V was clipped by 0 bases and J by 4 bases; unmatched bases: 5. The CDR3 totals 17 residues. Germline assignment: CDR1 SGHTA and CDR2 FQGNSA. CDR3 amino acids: CASSLALRTSGRETQYF. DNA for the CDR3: TGTGCCAGCAGCTTAGCGCTAAGGACTAGCGGGAGAGAGACCCAGTACTTC.

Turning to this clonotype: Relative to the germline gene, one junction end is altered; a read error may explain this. The CDR3 reads CASSVARTIYGYTF. CDR3 in DNA: TGTGCCAGCAGCGTAGCGCGTACCATCTATGGCTACACCTTC. This chain connects TRBV7-2 to TRBJ1-2, with D unclear. This CDR3 has 14 residues. In germline, CDR1 is SGHTA, CDR2 FQGNSA.

CDR3 sequence: CASSLYRDSRSSYNSPLHF. The CDR3 region has the DNA TGTGCCAGCAGTTTGTACCGGGACAGCCGGAGCTCCTATAATTCACCCCTCCACTTT. V gene TRBV27 combines with J gene TRBJ1-6; 7 bases line up with TRBD1. Trimming took 3 bases from V and 0 from J; bases not matched to a gene: 11. The germline CDR1 and CDR2 sequences are MNHEY and SMNVEV (reference sequence). CDR3 length equals 19 residues.

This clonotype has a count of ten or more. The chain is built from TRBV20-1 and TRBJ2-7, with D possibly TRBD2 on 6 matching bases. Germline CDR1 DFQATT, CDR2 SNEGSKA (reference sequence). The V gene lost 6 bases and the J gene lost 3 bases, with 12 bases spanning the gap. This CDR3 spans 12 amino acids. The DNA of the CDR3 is TGCAGTGCGTCGGGGGAGGACTACGAGCAGTACTTC. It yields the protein CSASGEDYEQYF.